This T cell receptor (beta chain) was identified in a study of T-cell reconstitution after alpha-beta-depleted transplantation in children. Findings and caveats of the study: T-cell numbers and diversity, one year after transplant, stemmed largely from T cells that were newly produced. Day-60 TCRbeta diversity that was high in some patients was derived from surviving recipient T cells and thymic progenitors. Expanded clones from the graft, numbering several hundred, reportedly supplied alpha-beta T cells about two months after transplant.

Only a few counts were recorded for this clonotype. Its antigen is undetermined. Germline loops: CDR1 KGHDR, CDR2 SFDVKD. CDR3 length equals 15 residues. V shed 9 bases and J 4 bases; nucleotides not matched to a gene: 11. Construction of the TCRbeta library involved unique molecular identifiers. A single record per CDR3 protein comes from TCRdb applying MiXCR to the PCR reads. Among 610,000 or so distinct CDR3 sequences listed, 27% were seen once. The chain links TRBV24-1 to TRBJ1-5; 7 bases line up with TRBD1. The source is a boy less than two years old with Wiskott-Aldrich syndrome, due to receive a stem cell transplant. The material was PBMCs, obtained before TCRalphabeta/CD19-depleted stem cell transplant. The CDR3 DNA reads as TGTGCCACCTCTCTAAAACAGGGGAGTAATCAGCCCCAGCATTTT. This gives the protein CATSLKQGSNQPQHF.